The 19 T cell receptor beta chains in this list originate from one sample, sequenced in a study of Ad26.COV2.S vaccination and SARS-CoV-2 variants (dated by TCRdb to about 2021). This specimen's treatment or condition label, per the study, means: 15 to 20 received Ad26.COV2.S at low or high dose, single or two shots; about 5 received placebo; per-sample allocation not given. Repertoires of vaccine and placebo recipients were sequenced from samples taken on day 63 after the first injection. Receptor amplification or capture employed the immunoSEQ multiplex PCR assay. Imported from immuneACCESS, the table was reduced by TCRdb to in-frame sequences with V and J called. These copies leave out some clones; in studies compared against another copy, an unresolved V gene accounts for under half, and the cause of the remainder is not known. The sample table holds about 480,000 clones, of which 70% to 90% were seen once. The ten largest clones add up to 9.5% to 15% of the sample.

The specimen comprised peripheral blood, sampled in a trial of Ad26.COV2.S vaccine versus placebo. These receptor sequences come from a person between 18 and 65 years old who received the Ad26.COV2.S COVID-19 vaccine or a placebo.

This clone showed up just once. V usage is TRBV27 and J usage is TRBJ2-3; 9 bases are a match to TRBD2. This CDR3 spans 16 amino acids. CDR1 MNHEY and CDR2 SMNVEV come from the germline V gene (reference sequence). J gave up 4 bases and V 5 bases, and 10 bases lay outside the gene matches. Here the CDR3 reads CASSRLSGSRSDTQYF. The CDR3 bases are TGTGCCAGCAGTAGACTTAGCGGGAGTAGGTCAGATACGCAGTATTTT.

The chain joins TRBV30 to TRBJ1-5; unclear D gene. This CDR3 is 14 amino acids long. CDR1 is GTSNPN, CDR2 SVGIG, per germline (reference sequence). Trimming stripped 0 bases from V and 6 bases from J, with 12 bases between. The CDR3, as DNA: TGTGCCTGGAGTGTACAATCCTACTTTCAGCCCCAGCATTTT. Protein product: CAWSVQSYFQPQHF.

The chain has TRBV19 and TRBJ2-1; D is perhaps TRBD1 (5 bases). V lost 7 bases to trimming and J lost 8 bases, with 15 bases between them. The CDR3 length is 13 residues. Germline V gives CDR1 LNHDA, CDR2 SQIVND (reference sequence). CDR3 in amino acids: CASNKGFPDEQFF. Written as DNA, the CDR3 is TGTGCCAGTAATAAGGGGTTTCCGGATGAGCAGTTCTTC.

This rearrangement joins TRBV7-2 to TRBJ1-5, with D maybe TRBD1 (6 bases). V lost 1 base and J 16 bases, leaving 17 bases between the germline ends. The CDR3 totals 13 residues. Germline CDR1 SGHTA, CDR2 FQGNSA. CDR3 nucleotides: TGTGCCAGCAGCTTAGTTCGGGGGGGGCCTACCCATTTT. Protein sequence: CASSLVRGGPTHF.

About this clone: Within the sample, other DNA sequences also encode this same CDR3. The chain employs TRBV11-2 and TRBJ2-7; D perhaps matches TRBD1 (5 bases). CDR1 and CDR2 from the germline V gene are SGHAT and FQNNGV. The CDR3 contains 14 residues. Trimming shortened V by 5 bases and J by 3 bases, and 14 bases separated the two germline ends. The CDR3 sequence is CASSPRQGSYEQYF. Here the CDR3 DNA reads TGTGCCAGCAGCCCCCGGCAGGGTAGCTACGAGCAGTACTTC.

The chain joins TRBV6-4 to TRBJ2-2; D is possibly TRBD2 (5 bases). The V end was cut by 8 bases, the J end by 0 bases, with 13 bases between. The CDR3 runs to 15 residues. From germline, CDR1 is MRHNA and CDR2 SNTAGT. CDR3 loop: CASAPAGTNTGELFF. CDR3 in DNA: TGTGCCAGCGCTCCCGCCGGGACGAACACCGGGGAGCTGTTTTTT.

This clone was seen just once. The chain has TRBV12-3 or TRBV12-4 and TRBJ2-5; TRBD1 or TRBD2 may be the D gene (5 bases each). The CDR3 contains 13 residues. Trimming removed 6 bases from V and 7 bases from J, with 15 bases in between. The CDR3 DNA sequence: TGTGCCAGCAGAACCCGGGACGCCGGGACCCAGTACTTC. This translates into CASRTRDAGTQYF.

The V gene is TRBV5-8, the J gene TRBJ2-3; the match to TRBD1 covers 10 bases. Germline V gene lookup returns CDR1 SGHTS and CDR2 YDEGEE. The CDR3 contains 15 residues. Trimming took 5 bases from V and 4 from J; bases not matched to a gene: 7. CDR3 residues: CASRRPGQGADTQYF. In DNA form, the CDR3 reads TGTGCCAGCAGACGGCCTGGACAGGGGGCAGATACGCAGTATTTT.

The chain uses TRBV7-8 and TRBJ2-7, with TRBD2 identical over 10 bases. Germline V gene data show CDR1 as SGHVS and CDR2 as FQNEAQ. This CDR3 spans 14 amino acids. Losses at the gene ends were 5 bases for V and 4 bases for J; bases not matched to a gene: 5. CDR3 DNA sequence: TGTGCCAGCAGCAAGACTAGCGGGTCGTACGAGCAGTACTTC. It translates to CASSKTSGSYEQYF. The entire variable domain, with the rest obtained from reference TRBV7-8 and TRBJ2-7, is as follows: GAGVSQSPRYKVAKRGQDVALRCDPISGHVSLFWYQQALGQGPEFLTYFQNEAQLDKSGLPSDRFFAERPEGSVSTLKIQRTQQEDSAVYLCASSKTSGSYEQYFGPGTRLTVT.

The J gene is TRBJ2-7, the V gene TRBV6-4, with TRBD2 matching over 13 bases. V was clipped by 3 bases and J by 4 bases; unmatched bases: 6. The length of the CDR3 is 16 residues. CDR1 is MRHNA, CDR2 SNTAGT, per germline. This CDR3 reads CASSESGTSGVYEQYF. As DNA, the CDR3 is TGTGCCAGCAGTGAATCTGGGACTAGCGGGGTTTACGAGCAGTACTTC.

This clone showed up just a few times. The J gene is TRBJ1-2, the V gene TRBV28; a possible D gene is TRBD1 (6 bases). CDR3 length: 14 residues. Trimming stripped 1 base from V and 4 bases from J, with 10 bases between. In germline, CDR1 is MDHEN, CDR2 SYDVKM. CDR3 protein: CASSLSGGLYGYTF. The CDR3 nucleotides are TGTGCCAGCAGTTTATCCGGGGGCCTCTATGGCTACACCTTC.

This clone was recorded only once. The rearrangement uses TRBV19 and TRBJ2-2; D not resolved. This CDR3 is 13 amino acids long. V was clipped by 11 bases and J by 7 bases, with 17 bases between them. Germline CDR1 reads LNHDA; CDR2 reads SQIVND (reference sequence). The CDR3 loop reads CAVGPFGGGELFF. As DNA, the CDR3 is TGTGCCGTAGGGCCCTTCGGTGGCGGGGAGCTGTTTTTT.

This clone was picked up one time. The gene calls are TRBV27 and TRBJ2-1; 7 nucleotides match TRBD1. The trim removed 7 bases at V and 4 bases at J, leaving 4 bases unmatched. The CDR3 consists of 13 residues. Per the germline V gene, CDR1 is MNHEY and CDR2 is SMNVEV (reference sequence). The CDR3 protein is CASKPTGYNEQFF. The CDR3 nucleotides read TGTGCCAGCAAACCGACAGGGTACAATGAGCAGTTCTTC.

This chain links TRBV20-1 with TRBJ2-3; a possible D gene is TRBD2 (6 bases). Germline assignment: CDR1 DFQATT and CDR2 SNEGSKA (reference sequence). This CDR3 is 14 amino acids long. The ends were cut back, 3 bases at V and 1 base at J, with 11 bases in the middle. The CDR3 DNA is TGCAGTGCTAGTGCTAGCGAGGGCACAGATACGCAGTATTTT. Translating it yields CSASASEGTDTQYF.

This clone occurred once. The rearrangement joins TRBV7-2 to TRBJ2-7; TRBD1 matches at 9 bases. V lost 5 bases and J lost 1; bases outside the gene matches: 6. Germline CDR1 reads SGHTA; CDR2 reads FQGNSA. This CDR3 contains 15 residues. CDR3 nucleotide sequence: TGTGCCAGCAGCGTCCTCGGGACAGGGTCCTACGAGCAGTACTTC. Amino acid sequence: CASSVLGTGSYEQYF.

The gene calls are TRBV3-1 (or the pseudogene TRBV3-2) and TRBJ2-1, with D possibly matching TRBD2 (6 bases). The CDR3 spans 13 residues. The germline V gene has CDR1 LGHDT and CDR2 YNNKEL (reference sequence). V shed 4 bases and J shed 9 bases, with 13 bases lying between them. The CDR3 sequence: CASSPGGGGEQFF. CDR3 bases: TGTGCCAGCAGCCCCGGGGGAGGCGGTGAGCAGTTCTTC.

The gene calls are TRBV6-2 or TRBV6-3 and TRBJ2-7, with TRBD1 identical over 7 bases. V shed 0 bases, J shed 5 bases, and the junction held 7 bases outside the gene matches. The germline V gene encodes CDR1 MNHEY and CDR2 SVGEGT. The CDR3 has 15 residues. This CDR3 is CASSYSPGQINEQYF. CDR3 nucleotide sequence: TGTGCCAGCAGTTACTCGCCGGGACAGATTAACGAGCAGTACTTC.

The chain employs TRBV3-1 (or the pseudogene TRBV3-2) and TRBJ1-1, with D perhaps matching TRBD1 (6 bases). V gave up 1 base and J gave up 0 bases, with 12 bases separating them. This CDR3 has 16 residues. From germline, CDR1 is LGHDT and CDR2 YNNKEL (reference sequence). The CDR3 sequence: CASSQGIGQLNTEAFF. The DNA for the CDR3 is TGTGCCAGCAGCCAAGGCATCGGACAGCTGAACACTGAAGCTTTCTTT.

The chain's CDR3 is CASSLGSSGIYEQYF. For the CDR3, the DNA is TGTGCCAGCAGCTTAGGGTCTAGCGGGATTTACGAGCAGTACTTC. The J gene is TRBJ2-7, the V gene TRBV7-6; TRBD2 aligns across 9 bases. CDR3 size: 15 residues. With 1 base clipped from V and 4 bases from J, the junction kept 5 bases outside the gene matches. Germline V lookup: CDR1 SGHVS, CDR2 FNYEAQ.